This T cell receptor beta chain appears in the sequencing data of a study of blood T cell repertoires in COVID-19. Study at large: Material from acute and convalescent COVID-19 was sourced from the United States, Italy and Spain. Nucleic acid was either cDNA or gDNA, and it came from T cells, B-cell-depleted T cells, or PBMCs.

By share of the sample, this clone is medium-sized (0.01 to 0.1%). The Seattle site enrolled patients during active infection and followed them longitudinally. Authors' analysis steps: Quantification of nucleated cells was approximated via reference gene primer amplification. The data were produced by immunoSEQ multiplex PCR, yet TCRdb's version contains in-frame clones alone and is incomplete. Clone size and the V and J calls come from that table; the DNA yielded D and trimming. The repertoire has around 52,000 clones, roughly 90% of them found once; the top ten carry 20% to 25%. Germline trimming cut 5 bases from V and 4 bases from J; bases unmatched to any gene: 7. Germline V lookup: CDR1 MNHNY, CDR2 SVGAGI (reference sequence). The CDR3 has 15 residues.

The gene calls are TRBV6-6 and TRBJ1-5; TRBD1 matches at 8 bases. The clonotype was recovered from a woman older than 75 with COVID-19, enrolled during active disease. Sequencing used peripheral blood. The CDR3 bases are TGTGCCAGCAGTAACAGGGGGATAGGGAATCAGCCCCAGCATTTT. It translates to CASSNRGIGNQPQHF.